This passage covers 14 T cell receptor beta chains from one sample sequenced in a study of cytomegalovirus exposure and HLA in healthy donors. It was with 60 Vbeta and 13 Jbeta primers that the PCR ran. Measured with immunoSEQ multiplex PCR; TCRdb has only the in-frame clones, and not every one. The sample consists of roughly 150,000 clones, more than 65% of them appearing once. The sequencing sample was made of PBMCs. The receptor source for this set is a man aged 18-30 years in good health and CMV-seropositive.

The V and J genes are TRBV6-5 and TRBJ1-2; 7 positions match TRBD1. Germline values: CDR1 MNHEY, CDR2 SVGAGI. J was trimmed by 1 base and V by 6 bases; bases with no gene match: 2. The length of the CDR3 is 13 residues. In nucleotides, the CDR3 is TGTGCCAGCAGGGGACAGAATAACTATGGCTACACCTTC. Its translation: CASRGQNNYGYTF.

V gene TRBV11-2 combines with J gene TRBJ1-1; the D is unclear. The CDR3 has 13 amino acids. Germline CDR1 reads SGHAT; CDR2 reads FQNNGV. Trimming took off 5 bases at V and 6 bases at J, with 13 bases between the two ends. CDR3 in DNA: TGTGCCAGCAGCCCCCGGCCGCGGGCTGAAGCTTTCTTT. This codes for CASSPRPRAEAFF.

In this sample, this clone turned up once. This chain uses TRBV6-6 with TRBJ2-7; a possible D gene is TRBD1 (6 bases). Germline-derived CDR1 and CDR2 are MNHNY and SVGAGI (reference sequence). Trimming left V 2 bases short and J 0 bases short, with 11 bases between. This CDR3 region has 15 residues. DNA for the CDR3: TGTGCCAGCAGTTACAAAGGACAGAGCTCCTACGAGCAGTACGTC. This gives the protein CASSYKGQSSYEQYV.

This clone showed up just once. This chain uses TRBV18 with TRBJ2-5; D may be TRBD2 (5 bases). Germline assignment: CDR1 KGHSH and CDR2 LQKENI. CDR3 length: 14 residues. Trimming pared 1 base from V and 5 bases from J, leaving 11 bases between. CDR3 nucleotides: TGTGCCAGCTCACCACTTAGTAGGGAGGAGACCCAGTACTTC. Its protein is CASSPLSREETQYF.

This clone has a handful of counts. This sequence joins TRBV28 and TRBJ1-2, with unresolved D. The length of the CDR3 is 15 residues. Germline V lookup: CDR1 MDHEN, CDR2 SYDVKM. The V end lost 2 bases, the J end lost 8 bases, and 18 bases lay between the germline ends. DNA of the CDR3: TGTGCCAGCAGTTTACCCCCGGGAGGGCCCAACGGCTACACCTTC. Amino acids: CASSLPPGGPNGYTF.

V and J are TRBV27 and TRBJ1-2; D gene uncertain. Between the trimmed V and J ends, which lost 5 bases and 2 bases, there was a span of 9 bases. The CDR3 runs 13 residues. CDR1 is MNHEY and CDR2 is SMNVEV in the germline V gene (reference sequence). CDR3 amino acids: CASSPTRNYGYTF. The CDR3 DNA is TGTGCCAGCAGTCCGACAAGAAACTATGGCTACACCTTC.

CDR3 sequence (DNA): TGTGCCAGCAGCTTGCTTCAGACAGCCTCTGGAAACACCATATATTTT. This sequence encodes CASSLLQTASGNTIYF. This rearrangement joins TRBV5-6 to TRBJ1-3; D is possibly TRBD1 (5 bases). Germline-derived CDR1 and CDR2 are SGHDT and YYEEEE. The length of the CDR3 is 16 residues. V was cut by 1 base and J by 0 bases, with 11 bases left in between.

V and J are TRBV27 and TRBJ2-1; TRBD2 might be the D (6 bases). In germline, CDR1 is MNHEY, CDR2 SMNVEV (reference sequence). This CDR3 spans 17 amino acids. Trimming pared 3 bases from V and 5 bases from J, leaving 20 bases between. The CDR3 spells CASSLEGSTWVNNEQFF. Written as DNA, the CDR3 is TGTGCCAGCAGTTTGGAGGGGTCGACGTGGGTTAACAATGAGCAGTTCTTC.

The rearrangement links TRBV29-1 to TRBJ1-1, with D unclear. Germline-derived CDR1 and CDR2 are SQVTM and ANQGSEA. The CDR3 covers 10 residues. The V gene lost 6 bases and the J gene lost 8 bases, with 10 bases spanning the gap. CDR3 residues: CSVGGLEAFF. CDR3 bases: TGCAGCGTGGGAGGGTTGGAAGCTTTCTTT.

This chain connects TRBV11-2 to TRBJ1-6; possibly TRBD1 for D (5 bases). Between the trimmed V and J ends, which lost 0 bases and 7 bases, there was a span of 10 bases. Germline values: CDR1 SGHAT, CDR2 FQNNGV. There are 15 residues in the CDR3. The CDR3: CASSLEGQANSPLHF. The CDR3 DNA is TGTGCCAGCAGCTTAGAGGGGCAGGCGAATTCACCCCTCCACTTT.

V and J are TRBV7-9 and TRBJ2-7; 7 nucleotides match TRBD2. This CDR3 contains 14 residues. The trim removed 5 bases at V and 3 bases at J, leaving 7 bases unmatched. Germline V lookup: CDR1 SEHNR, CDR2 FQNEAQ (reference sequence). CDR3: CASSPGLGDYEQYV. The CDR3 DNA is TGTGCCAGCAGCCCCGGACTAGGGGACTACGAGCAGTACGTC.

The chain uses TRBV6-1 and TRBJ1-2; the match to TRBD1 covers 10 bases. CDR1 and CDR2 (germline): MNHNS, SASEGT. The CDR3 sequence is 13 residues long. The J segment lost 7 bases and the V segment lost 1 base, leaving 0 bases of the junction unmatched. This CDR3 reads CASSEGDRGGYTF. The CDR3 nucleotides are TGTGCCAGCAGTGAAGGGGACAGGGGTGGCTACACCTTC.

The V and J genes are TRBV28 and TRBJ1-1; 9 nucleotides match TRBD1. Germline V CDR1 and CDR2: MDHEN, SYDVKM. The CDR3 contains 16 residues. Trimming at V came to 4 bases and at J to 1 base, leaving 7 bases not matched to a gene. The CDR3 loop is CASSSPGTGQNTEAFF. The CDR3 region has the DNA TGTGCCAGCAGTTCGCCCGGGACAGGGCAGAACACTGAAGCTTTCTTT.

This clone appeared a single time. The V call is TRBV7-2, the J call TRBJ2-2; D might be TRBD1 (6 bases). The CDR3 has 12 residues. Germline V gives CDR1 SGHTA, CDR2 FQGNSA. The V end lost 5 bases, the J end lost 9 bases, and 10 bases lay between the germline ends. CDR3 nucleotides: TGTGCCAGCAGCAGCCGGGACAGGGAGCTGTTTTTT. This translates into CASSSRDRELFF. Based on the CDR3 plus reference TRBV7-2 and TRBJ2-2, the full variable domain is GAGVSQSPSNKVTEKGKDVELRCDPISGHTALYWYRQSLGQGLEFLIYFQGNSAPDKSGLPSDRFSAERTGGSVSTLTIQRTQQEDSAVYLCASSSRDRELFFGEGSRLTVL.